The present T cell receptor beta chain was sequenced within a study of human T cells and chemical hapten exposure. Study in general: Small volume differences among pooled libraries mainly caused per-sample TCR yield variation. General observations from the study: The number of TCRs above 1 in 1000 frequency did not change after DPC sensitization.

MiXCR was run by TCRdb on the RACE reads, yielding one entry per CDR3 protein. The profile shows about 85,000 distinct CDR3 sequences, 7.5% to 9.5% of them singletons. This clonotype was recorded many times. Antigen unknown. Described time point: pre-sensitization, week 0. Treatment here: therapeutic diphenylcyclopropenone sensitization with weekly scalp DPC. CDR3 length: 17 amino acids. The V gene end was trimmed by 4 bases and the J gene end by 0 bases; junction bases not matched to a gene: 7. Per the germline V gene, CDR1 is DFQATT and CDR2 is SNEGSKA (reference sequence). This chain uses TRBV20-1 with TRBJ2-3; 13 positions match TRBD2. The receptor's source is a man between 40 and 49 years old with alopecia areata. Some clones in this sample may be carry-over from other donors' samples. Here the sequenced sample was whole blood, taken in connection with sensitization to the hapten diphenylcyclopropenone (DPC). The CDR3 spells CSAMGLAGTTSTDTQYF. CDR3 nucleotide sequence: TGCAGTGCTATGGGACTAGCGGGGACTACTAGCACAGATACGCAGTATTTT.